The next 10 T cell receptor beta chains were all read from a single sample in a study of shared clonotypes between healthy human individuals. It was CD45RO-negative cells, positively selected for CCR7, that made up naive CD8 cells, with terminally differentiated effector memory CD45RA+ cells excluded. The protocol was immunoSEQ multiplex PCR, while the TCRdb copy is restricted to in-frame clones and leaves out a portion. Of roughly 590,000 clones in the sample, roughly 95% were seen once. The sample was naive CD8+ T cells sorted from blood. These receptors were obtained from a woman aged 25-40 years in good health.

The chain recombines TRBV6-5 with TRBJ2-7; TRBD1 agrees at 8 bases. The CDR3 covers 15 residues. Germline assignment: CDR1 MNHEY and CDR2 SVGAGI. Trimming removed 2 bases from V and 7 bases from J; junction bases left unmatched: 10. The CDR3 loop is CASSYNKAGGGEQYF. CDR3 coding DNA: TGTGCCAGCAGTTACAATAAGGCAGGGGGCGGTGAGCAGTACTTC.

J is TRBJ1-2 and V is TRBV2, with D unclear. Germline CDR1 SNHLY, CDR2 FYNNEI. The length of the CDR3 is 16 residues. V was trimmed by 4 bases and J by 0 bases, leaving 15 bases between them. Here the CDR3 reads CASSVRSAMANYGYTF. The CDR3 coding sequence is TGTGCCAGCAGTGTCCGTTCAGCCATGGCTAACTATGGCTACACCTTC.

The chain combines TRBV5-5 with TRBJ2-2; D unresolved. CDR1 is SGHKS and CDR2 is YYEKEE in the germline V gene (reference sequence). CDR3 size: 16 residues. V lost 2 bases and J 4 bases, leaving 15 bases between the germline ends. The CDR3 DNA sequence: TGTGCCAGCAGCTTCTTTCCCGAAGATAGCACCGGGGAGCTGTTTTTT. Translated, it gives CASSFFPEDSTGELFF.

The chain carries TRBV2 and TRBJ1-2, with D possibly matching TRBD1 (5 bases). Deletions cut 3 bases from V and 6 bases from J, with 20 bases between. Germline values: CDR1 SNHLY, CDR2 FYNNEI. The CDR3 is 16 residues long. In nucleotides, the CDR3 is TGTGCCAGCAGTGAGGTAGTCGACAGCAAAGAAAATGGCTACACCTTC. Its protein product is CASSEVVDSKENGYTF.

The chain has TRBV5-6 and TRBJ1-1, with D possibly matching TRBD1 (6 bases). V lost 5 bases, J lost 5 bases, and 25 bases lay in between. CDR3 size: 17 residues. Germline V gene sequence: CDR1 SGHDT, CDR2 YYEEEE. Written as DNA, the CDR3 is TGTGCCAGCAGTGTCTCAGAACGGGGACAAATAGGAACTGAAGCTTTCTTT. This codes for CASSVSERGQIGTEAFF. Drawing the rest from reference TRBV5-6 and TRBJ1-1, the complete variable domain is DAGVTQSPTHLIKTRGQQVTLRCSPKSGHDTVSWYQQALGQGPQFIFQYYEEEERQRGNFPDRFSGHQFPNYSSELNVNALLLGDSALYLCASSVSERGQIGTEAFFGQGTRLTVV.

Of note for this clone: This sequence is one base from a far larger clone and is likely a read error. Other nucleotide sequences in the sample specify the same CDR3. V and J are TRBV5-6 and TRBJ2-3; maybe TRBD1 (5 bases). Trimming cost V 1 base and J 3 bases, with 12 bases left between them. The CDR3 runs to 15 residues. Per germline, CDR1 SGHDT and CDR2 YYEEEE. The chain's CDR3 is CASSLNQGVTDTQYF. The CDR3 DNA reads as TGTGCCAGCAGCTTGAACCAGGGTGTAACAGATACGCAGTATTTT.

As DNA, the CDR3 is TGTGCCAGCAAACCGGGACAGAACTCTGGAAACACCATATATTTT. Residues: CASKPGQNSGNTIYF. This chain connects TRBV5-6 to TRBJ1-3, with TRBD1 matching 7 bases. This CDR3 is built from 15 residues. The ends lost 6 bases at V and 0 bases at J; junction bases unmatched: 6. Looked up from germline, CDR1 is SGHDT and CDR2 is YYEEEE.

This chain connects TRBV7-6 to TRBJ2-1; TRBD1 agrees at 8 bases. Germline CDR1 and CDR2: SGHVS and FNYEAQ. The V gene end was trimmed by 5 bases and the J gene end by 6 bases; junction bases not matched to a gene: 9. This CDR3 spans 15 amino acids. The CDR3 loop reads CASSANTGQGNEQFF. The CDR3 nucleotides read TGTGCCAGCAGCGCTAACACAGGACAGGGCAATGAGCAGTTCTTC. Full variable domain (outside the CDR3, taken from reference TRBV7-6 and TRBJ2-1): GAGVSQSPRYKVTKRGQDVALRCDPISGHVSLYWYRQALGQGPEFLTYFNYEAQQDKSGLPNDRFSAERPEGSISTLTIQRTEQRDSAMYRCASSANTGQGNEQFFGPGTRLTVL.

This chain uses TRBV7-9 with TRBJ2-1, with 13 bases identical to TRBD2. CDR1 SEHNR and CDR2 FQNEAQ come from the germline V gene (reference sequence). The CDR3 has 16 amino acids. J was trimmed by 9 bases and V by 5 bases; bases with no gene match: 10. CDR3 in DNA: TGTGCCAGCAGCCTTCGGACTAGCGGGAGTCTTATTGAGCAGTTCTTC. Translated: CASSLRTSGSLIEQFF.

The chain joins TRBV9 to TRBJ1-1; 8 nucleotides agree with TRBD1. Germline V gene data show CDR1 as SGDLS and CDR2 as YYNGEE. Trimming removed 2 bases from V and 1 base from J; junction bases left unmatched: 1. This CDR3 has 14 residues. Here the CDR3 DNA reads TGTGCCAGCAGCGTGGACAGGGCGAACACTGAAGCTTTCTTT. Protein: CASSVDRANTEAFF.